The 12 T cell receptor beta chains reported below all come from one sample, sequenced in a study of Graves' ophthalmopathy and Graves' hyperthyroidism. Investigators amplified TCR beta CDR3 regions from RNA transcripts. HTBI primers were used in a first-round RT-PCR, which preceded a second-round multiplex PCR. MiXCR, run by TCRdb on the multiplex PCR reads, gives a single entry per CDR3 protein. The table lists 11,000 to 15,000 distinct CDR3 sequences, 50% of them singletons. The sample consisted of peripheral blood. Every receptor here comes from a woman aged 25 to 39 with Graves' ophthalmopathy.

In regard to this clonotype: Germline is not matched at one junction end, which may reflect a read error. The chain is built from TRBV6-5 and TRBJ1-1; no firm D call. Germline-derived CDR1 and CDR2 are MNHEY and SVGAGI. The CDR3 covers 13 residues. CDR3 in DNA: TGTGCCAGCAGGCGGCCGTTGGATACTGAAGCTCTCTTT. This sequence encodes CASRRPLDTEALF.

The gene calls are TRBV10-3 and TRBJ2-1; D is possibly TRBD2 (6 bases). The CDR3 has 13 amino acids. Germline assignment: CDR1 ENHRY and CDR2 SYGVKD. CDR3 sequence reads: CALRGTDYNEQFF. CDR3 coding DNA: TGTGCTCTCCGGGGGACGGACTACAATGAGCAGTTCTTC.

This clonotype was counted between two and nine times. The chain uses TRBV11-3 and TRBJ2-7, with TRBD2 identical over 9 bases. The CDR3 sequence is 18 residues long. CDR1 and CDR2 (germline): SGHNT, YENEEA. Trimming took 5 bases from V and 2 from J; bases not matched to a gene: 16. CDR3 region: CASSPHWPIAGDTYEQYF. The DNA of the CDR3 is TGTGCCAGCAGCCCTCACTGGCCAATAGCGGGAGATACCTACGAGCAGTACTTC. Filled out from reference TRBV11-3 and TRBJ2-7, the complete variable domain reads EAGVVQSPRYKIIEKKQPVAFWCNPISGHNTLYWYLQNLGQGPELLIRYENEEAVDDSQLPKDRFSAERLKGVDSTLKIQPAELGDSAVYLCASSPHWPIAGDTYEQYFGPGTRLTVT.

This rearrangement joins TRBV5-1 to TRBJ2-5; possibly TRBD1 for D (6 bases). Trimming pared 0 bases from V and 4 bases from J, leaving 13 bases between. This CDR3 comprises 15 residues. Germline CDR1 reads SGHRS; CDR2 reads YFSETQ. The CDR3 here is CASSLAGQGPETQYF. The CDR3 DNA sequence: TGCGCCAGCAGCTTGGCAGGCCAGGGGCCAGAGACCCAGTACTTC.

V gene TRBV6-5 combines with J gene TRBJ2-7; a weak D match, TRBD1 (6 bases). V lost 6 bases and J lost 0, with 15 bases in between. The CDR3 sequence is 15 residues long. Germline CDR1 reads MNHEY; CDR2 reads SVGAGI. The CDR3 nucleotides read TGTGCCAGCAGGGGGGCTACCGGCCTCTCCTACGAGCAGTACTTC. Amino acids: CASRGATGLSYEQYF.

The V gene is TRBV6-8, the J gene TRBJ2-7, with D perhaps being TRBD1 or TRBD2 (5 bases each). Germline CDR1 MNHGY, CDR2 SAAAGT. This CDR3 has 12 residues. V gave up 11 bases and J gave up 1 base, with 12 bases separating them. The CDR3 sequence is CAHGTSSYEQYF. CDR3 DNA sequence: TGTGCCCACGGGACCTCGTCCTACGAGCAGTACTTC.

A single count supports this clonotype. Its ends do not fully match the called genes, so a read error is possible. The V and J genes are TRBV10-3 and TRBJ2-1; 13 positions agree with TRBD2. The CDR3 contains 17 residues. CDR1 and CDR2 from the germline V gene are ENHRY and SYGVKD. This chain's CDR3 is CASSYSTSGRTYNEQFF. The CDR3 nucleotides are TGTGCCAGCAGTTACTCGACTAGCGGGAGGACCTACAATGAGCAGTTCTTC.

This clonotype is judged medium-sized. The DNA of the CDR3 is TGTGCCAGCAGCGTAGGCGTAGCGGGAGGCAAAGATACGCAGTATTTT. Protein sequence: CASSVGVAGGKDTQYF. This sequence joins TRBV9 and TRBJ2-3; 10 positions agree with TRBD2. Germline CDR1 SGDLS, CDR2 YYNGEE. Trimming at V came to 0 bases and at J to 5 bases, leaving 6 bases not matched to a gene. The length of the CDR3 is 16 residues.

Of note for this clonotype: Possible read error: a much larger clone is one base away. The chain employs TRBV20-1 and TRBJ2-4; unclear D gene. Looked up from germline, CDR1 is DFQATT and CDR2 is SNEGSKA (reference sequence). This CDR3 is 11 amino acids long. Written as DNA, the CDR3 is TGCAGAGCTAGTGGCAATCGCATTCAGTACTTC. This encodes CRASGNRIQYF.

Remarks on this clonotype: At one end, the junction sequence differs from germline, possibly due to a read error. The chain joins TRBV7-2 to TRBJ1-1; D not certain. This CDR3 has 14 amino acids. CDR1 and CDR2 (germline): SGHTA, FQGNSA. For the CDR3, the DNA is TGTGCCACCAGCTTATTAGCCCTGAACACCGAAACTTTCTTT. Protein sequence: CATSLLALNTETFF.

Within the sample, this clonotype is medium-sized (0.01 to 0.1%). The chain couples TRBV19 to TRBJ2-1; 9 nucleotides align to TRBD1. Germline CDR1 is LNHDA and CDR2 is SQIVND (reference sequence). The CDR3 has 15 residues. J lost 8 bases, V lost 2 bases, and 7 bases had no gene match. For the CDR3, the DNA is TGTGCCAGTAGTATAAAGGGACAGGGCTCCGATGAGCAGTTCTTC. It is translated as CASSIKGQGSDEQFF.

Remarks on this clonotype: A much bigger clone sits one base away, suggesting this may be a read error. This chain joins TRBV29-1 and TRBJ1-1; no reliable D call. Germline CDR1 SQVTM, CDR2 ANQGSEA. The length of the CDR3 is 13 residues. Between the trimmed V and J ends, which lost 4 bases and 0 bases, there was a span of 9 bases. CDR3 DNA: TGCAGCGTTGCGGCGGTAATGAACACTGAAGCTTTCTTT. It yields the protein CSVAAVMNTEAFF.